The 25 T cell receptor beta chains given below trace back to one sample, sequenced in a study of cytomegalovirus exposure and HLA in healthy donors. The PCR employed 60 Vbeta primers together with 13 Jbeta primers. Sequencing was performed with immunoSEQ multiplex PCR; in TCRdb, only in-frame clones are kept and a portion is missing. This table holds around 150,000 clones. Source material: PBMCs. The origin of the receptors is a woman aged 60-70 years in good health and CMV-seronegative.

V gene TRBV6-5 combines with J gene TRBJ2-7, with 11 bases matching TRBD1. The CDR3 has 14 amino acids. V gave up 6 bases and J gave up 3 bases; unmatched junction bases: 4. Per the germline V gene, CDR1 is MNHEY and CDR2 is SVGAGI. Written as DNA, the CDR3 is TGTGCCAGCAGCAGGGGACAGGGGGTCTACGAGCAGTACTTC. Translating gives CASSRGQGVYEQYF.

CDR3 DNA: TGTGCCAGCAGCTTGGAACGACGGGCTGAAGCTTTCTTT. Its protein product is CASSLERRAEAFF. This chain uses TRBV5-6 with TRBJ1-1; no reliable D call. CDR3 length equals 13 residues. Germline V gives CDR1 SGHDT, CDR2 YYEEEE. The ends were cut back, 0 bases at V and 6 bases at J, with 9 bases in the middle.

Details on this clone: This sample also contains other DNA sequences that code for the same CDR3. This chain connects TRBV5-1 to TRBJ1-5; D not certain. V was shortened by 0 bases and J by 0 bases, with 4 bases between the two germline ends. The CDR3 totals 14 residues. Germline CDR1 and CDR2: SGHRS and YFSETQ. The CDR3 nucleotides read TGCGCCAGCAGCTTGGACAGTAGCAATCAGCCCCAGCATTTT. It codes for CASSLDSSNQPQHF.

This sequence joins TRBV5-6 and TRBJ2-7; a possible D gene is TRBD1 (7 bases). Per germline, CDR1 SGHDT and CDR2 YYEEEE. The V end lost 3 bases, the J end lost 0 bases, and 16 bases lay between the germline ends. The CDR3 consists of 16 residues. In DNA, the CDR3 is TGTGCCAGCAGCTGGGGCAGGGGGGCCATCTCCTACGAGCAGTACTTC. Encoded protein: CASSWGRGAISYEQYF.

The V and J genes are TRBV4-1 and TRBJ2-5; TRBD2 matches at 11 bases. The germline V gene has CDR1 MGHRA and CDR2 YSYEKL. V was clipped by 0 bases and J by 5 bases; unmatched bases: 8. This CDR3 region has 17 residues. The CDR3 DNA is TGCGCCAGCAGCCAAGATCTAGTAGCGGGAGGGCTGGAGACCCAGTACTTC. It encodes CASSQDLVAGGLETQYF.

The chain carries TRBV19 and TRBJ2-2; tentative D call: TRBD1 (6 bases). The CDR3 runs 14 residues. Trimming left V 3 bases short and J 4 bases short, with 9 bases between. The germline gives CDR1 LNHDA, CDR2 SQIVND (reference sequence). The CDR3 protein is CASSITGLTGELFF. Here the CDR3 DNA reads TGTGCCAGTAGTATTACAGGGCTCACCGGGGAGCTGTTTTTT.

In DNA form, the CDR3 reads TGTGCCAGAAGCCGTCTAGGGGGCTCAACCAAAAACATTCAGTACTTC. The encoded protein is CARSRLGGSTKNIQYF. The rearrangement uses TRBV5-3 and TRBJ2-4, with 7 nucleotides matching TRBD1. TRBV5-3 is noted as an ORF with a role that remains uncertain. V dropped 4 bases and J dropped 2; count of bases not matched to a gene: 9. This CDR3 contains 16 residues.

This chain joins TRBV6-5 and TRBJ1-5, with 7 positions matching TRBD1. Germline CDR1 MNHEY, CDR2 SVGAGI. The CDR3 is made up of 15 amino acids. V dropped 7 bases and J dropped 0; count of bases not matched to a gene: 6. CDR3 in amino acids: CASKTQGSSNQPQHF. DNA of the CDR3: TGTGCCAGCAAAACACAGGGGTCTAGCAATCAGCCCCAGCATTTT.

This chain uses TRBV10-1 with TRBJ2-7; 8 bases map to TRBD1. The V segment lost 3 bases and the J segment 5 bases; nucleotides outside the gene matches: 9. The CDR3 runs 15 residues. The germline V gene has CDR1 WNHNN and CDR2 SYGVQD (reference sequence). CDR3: CASSDTGTGVNEQYF. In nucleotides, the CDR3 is TGCGCCAGCAGTGATACCGGGACAGGCGTCAACGAGCAGTACTTC.

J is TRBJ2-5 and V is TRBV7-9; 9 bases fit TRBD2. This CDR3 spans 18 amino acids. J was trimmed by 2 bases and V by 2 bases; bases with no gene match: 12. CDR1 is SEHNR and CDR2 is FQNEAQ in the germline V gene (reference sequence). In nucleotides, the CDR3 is TGTGCCAGCAGCTTAATAGCGGGAGCCCAGACGGCACAAGAGACCCAGTACTTC. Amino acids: CASSLIAGAQTAQETQYF.

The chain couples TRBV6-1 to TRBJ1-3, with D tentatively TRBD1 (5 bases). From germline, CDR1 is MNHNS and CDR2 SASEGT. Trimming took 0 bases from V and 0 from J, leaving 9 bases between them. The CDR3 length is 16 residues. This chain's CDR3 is CASSEAWGDSGNTIYF. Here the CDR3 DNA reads TGTGCCAGCAGTGAAGCATGGGGGGACTCTGGAAACACCATATATTTT.

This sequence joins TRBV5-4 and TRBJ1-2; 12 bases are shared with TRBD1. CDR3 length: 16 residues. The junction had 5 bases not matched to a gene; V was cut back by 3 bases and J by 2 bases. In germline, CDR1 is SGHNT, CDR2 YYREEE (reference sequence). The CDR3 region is CASSYRDRGQNYGYTF. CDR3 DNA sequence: TGTGCCAGCAGCTACCGGGACAGGGGGCAGAACTATGGCTACACCTTC.

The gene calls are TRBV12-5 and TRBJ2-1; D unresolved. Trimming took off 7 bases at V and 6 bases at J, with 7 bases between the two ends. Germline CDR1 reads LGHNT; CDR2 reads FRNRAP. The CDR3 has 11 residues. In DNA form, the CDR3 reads TGTGCTAGTGCCGCAGTCAATGAGCAGTTCTTC. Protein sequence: CASAAVNEQFF.

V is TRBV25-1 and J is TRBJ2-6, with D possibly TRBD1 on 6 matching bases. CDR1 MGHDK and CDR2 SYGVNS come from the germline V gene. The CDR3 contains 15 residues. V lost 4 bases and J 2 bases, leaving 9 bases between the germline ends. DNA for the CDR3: TGTGCCAGCAGTGGATGGGGGCCTGGGGCCAACGTCCTGACTTTC. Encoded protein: CASSGWGPGANVLTF.

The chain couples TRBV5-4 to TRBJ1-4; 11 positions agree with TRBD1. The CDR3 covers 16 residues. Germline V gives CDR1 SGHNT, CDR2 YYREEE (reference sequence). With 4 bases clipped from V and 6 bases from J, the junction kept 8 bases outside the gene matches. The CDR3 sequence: CASSPGQGVWDEKLFF. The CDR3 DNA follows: TGTGCCAGCAGCCCGGGACAGGGGGTATGGGATGAAAAACTGTTTTTT.

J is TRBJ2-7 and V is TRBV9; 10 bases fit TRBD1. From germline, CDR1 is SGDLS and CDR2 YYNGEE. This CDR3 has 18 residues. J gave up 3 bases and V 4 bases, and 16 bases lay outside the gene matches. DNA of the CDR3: TGTGCCAGCAGCCACTTCAAAATGGACAGGGGGATTTTCTACGAGCAGTACTTC. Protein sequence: CASSHFKMDRGIFYEQYF.

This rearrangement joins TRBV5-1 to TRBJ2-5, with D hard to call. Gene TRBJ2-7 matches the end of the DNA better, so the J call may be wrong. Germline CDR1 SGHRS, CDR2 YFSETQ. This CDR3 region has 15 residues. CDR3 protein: CASSLEWSNPYEQYF. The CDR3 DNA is TGCGCCAGCAGCTTGGAATGGAGCAACCCCTACGAGCAGTACTTC.

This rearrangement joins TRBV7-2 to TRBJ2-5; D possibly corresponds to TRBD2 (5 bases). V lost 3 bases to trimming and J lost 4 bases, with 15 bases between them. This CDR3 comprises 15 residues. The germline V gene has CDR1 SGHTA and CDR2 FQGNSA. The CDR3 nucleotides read TGTGCCAGCAGCTTTGACTGGAACGGGGTAGAGACCCAGTACTTC. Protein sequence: CASSFDWNGVETQYF.

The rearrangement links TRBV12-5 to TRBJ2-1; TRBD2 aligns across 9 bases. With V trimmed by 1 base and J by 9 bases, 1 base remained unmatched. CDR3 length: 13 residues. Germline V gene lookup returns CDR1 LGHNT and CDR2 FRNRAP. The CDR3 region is CASGLGLAVEQFF. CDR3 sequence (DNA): TGTGCTAGTGGTTTGGGACTAGCGGTTGAGCAGTTCTTC.

In DNA form, the CDR3 reads TGTGCCAGTGGTTCGGGGGGCGAGTACGAGCAGTACTTC. Its translation is CASGSGGEYEQYF. The chain couples TRBV7-3 to TRBJ2-7; D is perhaps TRBD2 (7 bases). The ends were cut back, 9 bases at V and 4 bases at J, with 16 bases in the middle. Per the germline V gene, CDR1 is SGHTA and CDR2 is FQGTGA. This CDR3 is built from 13 residues.

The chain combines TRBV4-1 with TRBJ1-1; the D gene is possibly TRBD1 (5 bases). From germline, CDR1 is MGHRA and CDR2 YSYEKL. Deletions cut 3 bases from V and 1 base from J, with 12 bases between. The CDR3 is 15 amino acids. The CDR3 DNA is TGCGCCAGCAGCCACTTCGGACACGGGAACACTGAAGCTTTCTTT. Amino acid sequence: CASSHFGHGNTEAFF.

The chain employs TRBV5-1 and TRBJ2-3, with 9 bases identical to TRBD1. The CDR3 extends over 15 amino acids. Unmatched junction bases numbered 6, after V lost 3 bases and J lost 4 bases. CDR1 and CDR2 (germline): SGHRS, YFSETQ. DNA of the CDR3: TGCGCCAGCAGCTCTGGACAGGGGTTCGCAGATACGCAGTATTTT. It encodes CASSSGQGFADTQYF. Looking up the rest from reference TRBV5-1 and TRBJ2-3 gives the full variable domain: KAGVTQTPRYLIKTRGQQVTLSCSPISGHRSVSWYQQTPGQGLQFLFEYFSETQRNKGNFPGRFSGRQFSNSRSEMNVSTLELGDSALYLCASSSGQGFADTQYFGPGTRLTVL.

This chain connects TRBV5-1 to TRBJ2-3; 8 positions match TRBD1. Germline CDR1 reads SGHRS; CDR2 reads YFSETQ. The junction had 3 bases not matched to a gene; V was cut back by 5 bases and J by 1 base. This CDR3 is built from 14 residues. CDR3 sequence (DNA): TGCGCCAGCAGGACAGGGGCAGGCACAGATACGCAGTATTTT. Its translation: CASRTGAGTDTQYF. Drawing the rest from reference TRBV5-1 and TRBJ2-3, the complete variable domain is KAGVTQTPRYLIKTRGQQVTLSCSPISGHRSVSWYQQTPGQGLQFLFEYFSETQRNKGNFPGRFSGRQFSNSRSEMNVSTLELGDSALYLCASRTGAGTDTQYFGPGTRLTVL.

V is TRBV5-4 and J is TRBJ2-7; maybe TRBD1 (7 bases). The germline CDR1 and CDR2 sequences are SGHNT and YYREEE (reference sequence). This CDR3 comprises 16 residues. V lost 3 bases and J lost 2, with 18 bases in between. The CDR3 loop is CASSSKGGGVAYEQYF. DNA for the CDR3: TGTGCCAGCAGCTCGAAAGGGGGCGGGGTGGCCTACGAGCAGTACTTC. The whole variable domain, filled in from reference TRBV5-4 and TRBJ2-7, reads ETGVTQSPTHLIKTRGQQVTLRCSSQSGHNTVSWYQQALGQGPQFIFQYYREEENGRGNFPPRFSGLQFPNYSSELNVNALELDDSALYLCASSSKGGGVAYEQYFGPGTRLTVT.

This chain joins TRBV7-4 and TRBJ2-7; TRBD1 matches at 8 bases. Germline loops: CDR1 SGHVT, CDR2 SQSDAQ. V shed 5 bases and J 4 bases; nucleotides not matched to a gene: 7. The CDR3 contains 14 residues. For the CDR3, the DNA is TGTGCCAGCAGCGCCCCCAGGGGGCCTTACGAGCAGTACTTC. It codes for CASSAPRGPYEQYF.